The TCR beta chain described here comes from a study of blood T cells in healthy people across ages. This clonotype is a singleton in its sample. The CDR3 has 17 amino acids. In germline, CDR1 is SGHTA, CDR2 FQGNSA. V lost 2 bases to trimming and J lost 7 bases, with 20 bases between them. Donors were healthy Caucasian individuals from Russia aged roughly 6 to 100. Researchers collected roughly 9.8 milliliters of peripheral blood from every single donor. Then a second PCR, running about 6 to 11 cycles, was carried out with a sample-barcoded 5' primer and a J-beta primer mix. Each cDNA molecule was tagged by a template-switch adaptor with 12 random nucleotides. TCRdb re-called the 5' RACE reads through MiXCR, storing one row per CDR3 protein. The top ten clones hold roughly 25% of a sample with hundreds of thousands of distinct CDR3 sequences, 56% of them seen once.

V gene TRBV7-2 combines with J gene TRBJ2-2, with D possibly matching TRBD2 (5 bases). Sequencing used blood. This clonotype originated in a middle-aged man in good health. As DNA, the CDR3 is TGTGCCAGCAGCTTAACTATCTTCCGGACTGGATTCGGGGAGCTGTTTTTT. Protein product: CASSLTIFRTGFGELFF.